The 17 T cell receptor beta chains below come from one sample, sequenced in a study of blood T cell repertoires in COVID-19. The repertoire was sequenced with immunoSEQ multiplex PCR; TCRdb's copy has only in-frame clones and lacks some. The data contain 250,000 to 350,000 clones, about 90% of them singletons. The sequenced sample consisted of peripheral blood. These receptors were obtained from a woman between 25 and 40 years old with COVID-19, enrolled during active disease.

V gene TRBV7-9 combines with J gene TRBJ1-2, with D possibly TRBD1 on 5 matching bases. Trimming pared 1 base from V and 5 bases from J, leaving 11 bases between. There are 14 residues in the CDR3. From germline, CDR1 is SEHNR and CDR2 FQNEAQ (reference sequence). This CDR3 is CASSLDQGFYGYTF. As DNA, the CDR3 is TGTGCCAGCAGCTTAGATCAGGGCTTTTATGGCTACACCTTC.

Relative to its sample, this clone is medium-sized. The V gene is TRBV6-2 or TRBV6-3, the J gene TRBJ2-3; 10 nucleotides agree with TRBD2. CDR3 size: 15 residues. Germline assignment: CDR1 MNHEY and CDR2 SVGEGT. V lost 5 bases, J lost 0 bases, and 2 bases stayed unmatched. In DNA form, the CDR3 reads TGTGCCAGCAGTAGCGGGAGGGCTAGCACAGATACGCAGTATTTT. Amino acids: CASSSGRASTDTQYF.

The J gene is TRBJ1-1, the V gene TRBV30; TRBD1 matches at 7 bases. Looked up from germline, CDR1 is GTSNPN and CDR2 is SVGIG (reference sequence). This CDR3 comprises 19 residues. V was pared by 0 bases and J by 2 bases, with 18 bases of the junction left unmatched. The CDR3 DNA follows: TGTGCCTGGAGTGTAAGGGGACATTCAGCACCAGGGGGTAACACTGAAGCTTTCTTT. Translating it yields CAWSVRGHSAPGGNTEAFF.

As to this clone: This sample also contains other DNA sequences that code for the same CDR3. The chain couples TRBV7-2 to TRBJ2-7; TRBD1 aligns across 9 bases. J was trimmed by 4 bases and V by 1 base; bases with no gene match: 2. The CDR3 has 14 amino acids. CDR1 SGHTA and CDR2 FQGNSA come from the germline V gene. The CDR3 protein is CASSLGGQGYEQYF. As DNA, the CDR3 is TGTGCCAGCAGCTTAGGGGGACAGGGTTACGAGCAGTACTTC. Together with reference TRBV7-2 and TRBJ2-7, the CDR3 gives the full variable domain: GAGVSQSPSNKVTEKGKDVELRCDPISGHTALYWYRQSLGQGLEFLIYFQGNSAPDKSGLPSDRFSAERTGGSVSTLTIQRTQQEDSAVYLCASSLGGQGYEQYFGPGTRLTVT.

This chain uses TRBV7-3 with TRBJ2-1, with TRBD1 matching over 8 bases. This CDR3 region has 16 residues. Germline-derived CDR1 and CDR2 are SGHTA and FQGTGA. V dropped 4 bases and J dropped 1; count of bases not matched to a gene: 6. The chain's CDR3 is CASSSSGTGSYNEQFF. The CDR3 nucleotides read TGTGCCAGCAGCTCGTCCGGGACAGGTTCCTACAATGAGCAGTTCTTC. The full variable domain, rest sourced from reference TRBV7-3 and TRBJ2-1, is GAGVSQTPSNKVTEKGKYVELRCDPISGHTALYWYRQSLGQGPEFLIYFQGTGAADDSGLPNDRFFAVRPEGSVSTLKIQRTERGDSAVYLCASSSSGTGSYNEQFFGPGTRLTVL.

This rearrangement joins TRBV19 to TRBJ1-5, with TRBD1 as a possible D gene (6 bases). With 0 bases removed from V and 2 bases from J, the gap between germline ends came to 8 bases. CDR3 length: 15 residues. The V gene's germline CDR1 is LNHDA and CDR2 SQIVND (reference sequence). The CDR3 bases are TGTGCCAGTAGTATAGACAGGGGAGGCAATCAGCCCCAGCATTTT. It translates to CASSIDRGGNQPQHF.

The genes are TRBV28 and TRBJ1-2; D unresolved. Trimming left V 7 bases short and J 3 bases short, with 9 bases between. CDR1 MDHEN and CDR2 SYDVKM come from the germline V gene. The CDR3 length is 12 residues. CDR3 coding DNA: TGTGCCAGCACCACACCTGACTATGGCTACACCTTC. Translation gives CASTTPDYGYTF.

This chain links TRBV28 with TRBJ1-2; D call uncertain. The CDR3 totals 16 residues. Germline V gene sequence: CDR1 MDHEN, CDR2 SYDVKM. The V and J ends lost 2 bases and 4 bases respectively, with 17 bases between them. CDR3 sequence: CASSLPPGGGGYGYTF. The CDR3 DNA follows: TGTGCCAGCAGTTTACCCCCGGGAGGAGGAGGCTATGGCTACACCTTC.

The chain couples TRBV3-1 (or the pseudogene TRBV3-2) to TRBJ2-1; TRBD2 agrees at 11 bases. CDR1 and CDR2 from the germline V gene are LGHDT and YNNKEL (reference sequence). The CDR3 is 14 residues long. Trimming at V came to 4 bases and at J to 14 bases, leaving 10 bases not matched to a gene. CDR3 amino acids: CASSRGTSGSSEFF. The CDR3 DNA reads as TGTGCCAGCAGCCGGGGAACTAGCGGGAGCTCGGAGTTCTTC.

The chain employs TRBV9 and TRBJ2-7, with TRBD2 identical over 8 bases. Germline V gene data show CDR1 as SGDLS and CDR2 as YYNGEE. The CDR3 is 14 residues long. V gave up 0 bases and J gave up 6 bases; unmatched junction bases: 5. The CDR3 DNA reads TGTGCCAGCAGCGTAGCGGGAGGGCCCGGCGAGCAGTACTTC. Its protein product is CASSVAGGPGEQYF.

The chain links TRBV27 to TRBJ2-1, with 8 nucleotides matching TRBD1. The germline V gene has CDR1 MNHEY and CDR2 SMNVEV (reference sequence). Trimming removed 5 bases from V and 8 bases from J; junction bases left unmatched: 5. The CDR3 is 13 residues long. The CDR3 loop reads CASSAGGWDEQFF. CDR3 DNA sequence: TGTGCCAGCAGTGCAGGGGGCTGGGATGAGCAGTTCTTC.

The rearrangement links TRBV5-1 to TRBJ1-2; a weak D match, TRBD1 (5 bases). The germline V gene encodes CDR1 SGHRS and CDR2 YFSETQ. The CDR3 contains 14 residues. The V gene lost 4 bases and the J gene lost 4 bases, with 14 bases spanning the gap. CDR3 sequence reads: CASSPAGGGYGYTF. Here the CDR3 DNA reads TGCGCCAGCAGCCCTGCGGGGGGGGGCTATGGCTACACCTTC.

This clone has only a few counts. Other DNA sequences in the same sample also yield this CDR3. The J gene is TRBJ2-7, the V gene TRBV5-1; D is possibly TRBD1 (6 bases). The CDR3 covers 13 residues. Trimming stripped 4 bases from V and 1 base from J, with 9 bases between. The germline V gene has CDR1 SGHRS and CDR2 YFSETQ. The CDR3 region is CASSPDSSYEQYF. CDR3 nucleotides: TGCGCCAGCAGCCCGGACAGTTCCTACGAGCAGTACTTC.

This rearrangement joins TRBV7-2 to TRBJ1-3; D is perhaps TRBD1 (5 bases). This CDR3 contains 16 residues. CDR1 is SGHTA and CDR2 is FQGNSA in the germline V gene. Trimming pared 3 bases from V and 3 bases from J, leaving 15 bases between. The CDR3, as DNA: TGTGCCAGCAGCTTGACGACGGGGGGATTTGGAAACACCATATATTTT. This encodes CASSLTTGGFGNTIYF.

This clone was observed a single time. The V and J genes are TRBV11-3 and TRBJ2-1; D perhaps matches TRBD1 (7 bases). With 5 bases removed from V and 4 bases from J, the gap between germline ends came to 15 bases. The CDR3 covers 15 residues. CDR1 and CDR2 (germline): SGHNT, YENEEA. In DNA, the CDR3 is TGTGCCAGCAGCGCCCGACAGGGAGGATACAATGAGCAGTTCTTC. Translating gives CASSARQGGYNEQFF.

The V gene is TRBV7-6, the J gene TRBJ2-7; D gene ambiguous. CDR3 size: 13 residues. Between the trimmed V and J ends, which lost 2 bases and 5 bases, there was a span of 10 bases. Looked up from germline, CDR1 is SGHVS and CDR2 is FNYEAQ. The CDR3 coding sequence is TGTGCCAGCAGCTTATACATTTCCGACGAGCAGTACTTC. It codes for CASSLYISDEQYF.

The CDR3 sequence: CASSFYSNQPQHF. The CDR3 nucleotides read TGTGCCAGCAGTTTCTATAGCAATCAGCCCCAGCATTTT. This chain joins TRBV28 and TRBJ1-5; D remains unclear. The germline V gene has CDR1 MDHEN and CDR2 SYDVKM. Between the trimmed V and J ends, which lost 3 bases and 0 bases, there was a span of 3 bases. The CDR3 is made up of 13 amino acids.